This is a list of T cell receptor beta chains from one sample in a study of CD8+CD57+ T cells in acquired aplastic anemia. From the reads, TCRdb called clonotypes with MiXCR, one entry per CDR3 protein. The table records about 200,000 distinct CDR3 sequences, 65% of them present only once. What was sequenced was sorted CD4+, CD8+, or CD8+CD57+ T cells (not recorded which) from PBMCs. These receptors all stem from a human donor with aplastic anemia. Both conserved end residues are part of each CDR3. A D gene is named only where the DNA matches it firmly. Rows give clone size only sometimes, using once, few, many, or a class for an expanded clone.

>-|-|TRBV2|TRBJ1-2
CASNLWGRDGYTF
TGTGCCAGCAATTTGTGGGGGAGGGATGGCTACACCTTC
>-|TRBD1|TRBV7-9|TRBJ1-1
CASSLQEDRANTEAFF
TGTGCCAGCAGCCTACAGGAAGACAGGGCGAACACTGAAGCTTTCTTT
>-|TRBD2|TRBV29-1|TRBJ2-5
CSVALAGAQVTQYF
TGCAGCGTTGCACTAGCGGGGGCACAAGTGACCCAGTACTTC
>-|TRBD1|TRBV24-1|TRBJ1-2
CATPGQGTYGYTF
TGTGCCACCCCGGGACAGGGGACCTATGGCTACACCTTC
>-|TRBD1|TRBV12-3/TRBV12-4|TRBJ1-6
CASRRTGGDSPLHF
TGTGCCAGCAGGCGGACAGGGGGGGATTCACCCCTCCACTTT
>-|-|TRBV20-1|TRBJ1-2
CSASYSPNYGYTF
TGCAGTGCTTCGTACTCCCCGAACTATGGCTACACCTTC
>-|-|TRBV24-1|TRBJ2-1
CATSDPDRPQFF
TGTGCCACCAGTGACCCGGACAGACCCCAGTTCTTC
>-|-|TRBV15|TRBJ2-3
CATSSRSGDTQYF
TGTGCCACCAGCAGTCGTAGTGGGGATACGCAGTATTTT
>-|-|TRBV20-1|TRBJ1-2
CSADYYGYTF
TGCAGTGCTGACTACTATGGCTACACCTTC
>-|-|TRBV19|TRBJ1-5
CASSIVQIKDNQPQHF
TGTGCCAGTAGTATTGTCCAGATAAAGGACAATCAGCCCCAGCATTTT
>-|-|TRBV5-5|TRBJ2-7
CASSLPPPQAPRQYF
TGTGCCAGCAGCTTGCCCCCCCCACAGGCTCCTCGGCAGTACTTC
>-|-|TRBV12-3/TRBV12-4|TRBJ1-2
CASSVSSGSGSYGYTF
TGTGCCAGCAGCGTCTCATCTGGATCGGGAAGCTATGGCTACACCTTC
>-|TRBD2|TRBV20-1|TRBJ2-3
CSASLRLAGTDTQYF
TGCAGTGCTAGTCTTAGACTAGCTGGCACAGATACGCAGTATTTT
>-|-|TRBV7-9|TRBJ2-2
CASSQNRVPTGELFF
TGTGCCAGCAGCCAAAACAGGGTCCCCACCGGGGAGCTGTTTTTT
>-|TRBD2|TRBV6-5|TRBJ2-2
CASGSYLGGGVTGELFF
TGTGCCAGCGGATCCTACTTGGGCGGGGGGGTGACCGGGGAGCTGTTTTTT
>-|TRBD1|TRBV29-1|TRBJ1-1
CSVVLGQGPPKAFF
TGCAGCGTTGTACTCGGACAGGGACCTCCAAAAGCTTTCTTT
>-|TRBD1|TRBV11-2|TRBJ2-7
CASSWDRVYEQYF
TGTGCCAGCAGCTGGGACAGAGTATACGAGCAGTACTTC
>few|TRBD1|TRBV2|TRBJ2-7
CAGRQGAYEQYF
TGTGCCGGACGACAGGGCGCCTACGAGCAGTACTTC
>once|-|TRBV5-5|TRBJ2-5
CASSPPQSQETQYF
TGTGCCAGCAGCCCACCGCAATCCCAAGAGACCCAGTACTTC
>-|TRBD1|TRBV12-3/TRBV12-4|TRBJ1-2
CASSALGQGSGYTF
TGTGCCAGCAGTGCGTTGGGACAGGGGTCTGGCTACACCTTC
>-|TRBD2|TRBV7-7|TRBJ2-3
CASSLGRGLSRTDTQYF
TGTGCTAGCAGCTTGGGGAGGGGCCTTTCGCGCACAGATACGCAGTATTTT
>-|-|TRBV2|TRBJ2-5
CASSWRVEETQYF
TGTGCCAGCAGTTGGAGGGTTGAAGAGACCCAGTACTTC
>many|TRBD2|TRBV7-8|TRBJ2-1
CASSFFRGTSGESSYNEQFF
TGTGCCAGCAGCTTCTTTAGGGGAACTAGCGGGGAGAGCTCCTACAATGAGCAGTTCTTC
>-|-|TRBV5-5|TRBJ2-6
CASSTLGAYVLTF
TGTGCCAGCAGCACACTGGGGGCCTACGTCCTGACTTTC
>-|-|TRBV5-1|TRBJ2-5
CASSSGPEKTQYF
TGCGCCAGCAGCTCCGGACCCGAGAAGACCCAGTACTTC
>once|-|TRBV29-1|TRBJ1-5
CSAAQGVGSNQPQHF
TGCAGCGCCGCACAGGGAGTTGGGAGCAATCAGCCGCAGCATTTT
>-|TRBD1|TRBV7-2|TRBJ2-2
CASSLVGSGGNGELFF
TGTGCCAGCAGCTTAGTGGGCTCAGGGGGAAACGGGGAGCTGTTTTTT
>-|-|TRBV15|TRBJ1-5
CATSRALRGLSNQPQHF
TGTGCCACCAGCAGAGCCTTAAGAGGTTTGAGCAATCAGCCCCAGCATTTT
>many|-|TRBV7-3|TRBJ2-2
CASSPWLGPGELFF
TGTGCCAGCAGCCCCTGGCTGGGTCCGGGGGAGCTGTTTTTT
>-|-|TRBV19|TRBJ2-6
CASSIAAQRVLTF
TGTGCCAGTAGTATAGCTGCTCAAAGGGTCCTGACTTTC
>-|TRBD2|TRBV20-1|TRBJ2-5
CSAPRLAGGPETQYF
TGCAGTGCTCCCAGACTAGCGGGGGGGCCGGAGACCCAGTACTTC
>-|-|TRBV7-3|TRBJ2-3
CASSYRDLQYF
TGTGCCAGCAGCTACCGGGACTTACAGTATTTT
>-|TRBD1|TRBV19|TRBJ1-2
CASSVPGQGNGYTF
TGTGCCAGTAGTGTCCCGGGACAGGGTAATGGCTACACCTTC
>few|TRBD1|TRBV20-1|TRBJ1-5
CSATTGAKGQPQHF
TGCAGTGCTACCACAGGGGCGAAGGGTCAGCCCCAGCATTTT
>-|TRBD2|TRBV7-9|TRBJ2-3
CASKSSPGLGADTQYF
TGTGCCAGCAAATCCTCCCCGGGACTAGGAGCAGATACGCAGTATTTT
>-|TRBD2|TRBV5-4|TRBJ2-3
CASSLTSGVSTDTQYF
TGTGCCAGCAGCTTGACTAGCGGGGTTAGCACAGATACGCAGTATTTT
>once|-|TRBV9|TRBJ2-7
CASSVARDEQYF
TGCGCCAGCAGCGTAGCACGGGACGAGCAGTACTTC